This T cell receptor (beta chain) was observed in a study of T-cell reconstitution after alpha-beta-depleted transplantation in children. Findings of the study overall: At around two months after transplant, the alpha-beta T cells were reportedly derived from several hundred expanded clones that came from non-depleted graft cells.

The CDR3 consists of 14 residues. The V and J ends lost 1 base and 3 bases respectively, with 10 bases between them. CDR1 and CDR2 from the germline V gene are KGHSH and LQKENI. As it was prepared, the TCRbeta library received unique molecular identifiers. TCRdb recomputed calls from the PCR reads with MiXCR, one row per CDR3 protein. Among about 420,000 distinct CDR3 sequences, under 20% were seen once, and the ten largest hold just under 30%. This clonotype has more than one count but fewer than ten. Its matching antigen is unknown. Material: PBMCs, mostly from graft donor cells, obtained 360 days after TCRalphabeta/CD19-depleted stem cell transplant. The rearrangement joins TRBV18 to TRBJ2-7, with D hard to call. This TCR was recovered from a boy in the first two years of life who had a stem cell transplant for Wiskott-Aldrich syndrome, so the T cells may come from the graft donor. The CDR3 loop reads CASSPLPPLYEQYF. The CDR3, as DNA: TGTGCCAGCTCACCACTCCCCCCACTCTACGAGCAGTACTTC. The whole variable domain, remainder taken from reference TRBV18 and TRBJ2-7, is NAGVMQNPRHLVRRRGQEARLRCSPMKGHSHVYWYRQLPEEGLKFMVYLQKENIIDESGMPKERFSAEFPKEGPSILRIQQVVRGDSAAYFCASSPLPPLYEQYFGPGTRLTVT.